A selection of T cell receptor beta chains follows, all from one sample in a study of T-cell memory formation after mild COVID-19. TCRdb reprocessed the 5' RACE reads with MiXCR, giving one entry per CDR3 protein. This sample has approximately 390,000 distinct CDR3 sequences, with about a sixth found just once. Sequenced input: PBMCs or a T cell subset sorted from them (not recorded which). These receptors were obtained from a man in his late teens or twenties who had mild COVID-19 (a few samples of this study predate the infection). Cell type and time point are not known. Both conserved end residues are part of each CDR3. The order of the fields is V gene, J gene, D gene, clone size, CDR3 DNA, CDR3 protein. The D gene is left open where the match is weak. Size is omitted from some rows. Given values are once, few, many or a class for expanded clones.

TRBV24-1	TRBJ1-5	NA	NA	TGTGCCACCAGTGAGTCACCCCGGGCAGGGGGCAATCAGCCCCAGCATTTT	CATSESPRAGGNQPQHF
TRBV4-1	TRBJ2-2	NA	NA	TGCGCCAGCAGCCCGAGGGCCCACACCGGGGAGCTGTTTTTT	CASSPRAHTGELFF
TRBV10-3	TRBJ2-3	TRBD2	few	TGTGCCATCAGTGACGCTAGCGGGACACGCACAGATACGCAGTATTTT	CAISDASGTRTDTQYF
TRBV28	TRBJ2-5	NA	NA	TGTGCCAGCAGTTTATGGCCCAGCGCGACCCAGTACTTC	CASSLWPSATQYF
TRBV6-6	TRBJ2-1	NA	once	TGTGCCAGCAGTTACCGACTGGACGCCTACAATGAGCAGTTCTTC	CASSYRLDAYNEQFF
TRBV18	TRBJ1-1	TRBD1	NA	TGTGCCAGCTCCGCAGGGGGAGGGCTGAACACTGAAGCTTTCTTT	CASSAGGGLNTEAFF
TRBV9	TRBJ1-1	NA	few	TGTGCCAGCAGCGTAGGTCCGAACACTGAAGCTTTCTTT	CASSVGPNTEAFF
TRBV7-2	TRBJ2-1	TRBD1	few	TGTGCCAGCAGCCTCTACCGGGACAGGGGGTCGGAGCAGTTCTTC	CASSLYRDRGSEQFF
TRBV11-3	TRBJ2-5	NA	few	TGTGCCAGCAGCCCCGATGGGGAGACCCAGTACTTC	CASSPDGETQYF
TRBV27	TRBJ1-1	TRBD1	NA	TGTGCCAGCAGTCCCTTGCGGCAGGGGGGGAACACTGAAGCTTTCTTT	CASSPLRQGGNTEAFF
TRBV4-2	TRBJ1-1	NA	few	TGTGCCAGCAGCCAAAGGGGTGACACTGAAGCTTTCTTT	CASSQRGDTEAFF
TRBV24-1	TRBJ2-3	NA	few	TGTGCCACCAGTGATTTGCTTCCCCCTTACACTGGGGACACAGATACGCAGTATTTT	CATSDLLPPYTGDTDTQYF
TRBV4-1	TRBJ2-5	NA	few	TGCGCCAGCAGCCAAGCACGGCGCGACTGGGAGACCCAGTACTTC	CASSQARRDWETQYF
TRBV7-8	TRBJ2-5	TRBD2	few	TGTGCCAGCAGCTTAGCGGTTTTAGCGGGGGCCGCATACTTC	CASSLAVLAGAAYF
TRBV9	TRBJ1-1	NA	NA	TGTGCCAGCAGCGTTCCAGGGGTCACTGAAGCTTTCTTT	CASSVPGVTEAFF
TRBV19	TRBJ1-1	NA	NA	TGTGCCAGTAGTATATTTACAGGGCTGAACACTGAAGCTTTCTTT	CASSIFTGLNTEAFF
TRBV10-1	TRBJ2-7	NA	once	TGCGCCAGCAGTGCCGGGGTTGGCTACGAGCAGTACTTC	CASSAGVGYEQYF
TRBV6-1	TRBJ2-2	NA	NA	TGTGCCAGCAGTCAAGGGCCTTGGCAGGGGGGCACCGGGGAGCTGTTTTTT	CASSQGPWQGGTGELFF
TRBV29-1	TRBJ1-2	NA	NA	TGCAGCGTTGAGAGGCGGTCTGGGGCTAACTATGGCTACACCTTC	CSVERRSGANYGYTF
TRBV5-1	TRBJ1-1	NA	NA	TGCGCCAGCAGCGAGAACGCAGTGAACACTGAAGCTTTCTTT	CASSENAVNTEAFF
TRBV20-1	TRBJ1-5	TRBD1	NA	TGCAGTGCTAGCTCCGGGACAGTCAATCAGCCCCAGCATTTT	CSASSGTVNQPQHF
TRBV7-3	TRBJ2-1	NA	NA	TGTGCCAGCAGCACCGGGTCCCCTGGTGAGCAGTTCTTC	CASSTGSPGEQFF
TRBV5-5	TRBJ1-1	NA	NA	TGTGCCAGCAGCACACGCTGGGGGGACGAGACTGAAGCTTTCTTT	CASSTRWGDETEAFF
TRBV7-6	TRBJ2-7	NA	many	TGTGCCAGCAGCTCAGTTCGGGGGTACCACGAGCAGTACTTC	CASSSVRGYHEQYF